The sample holds many counts of the clone carrying this T cell receptor beta chain. Antigen specificity is unknown. Per the germline V gene, CDR1 is GTSNPN and CDR2 is SVGIG (reference sequence). The CDR3 contains 15 residues. With 3 bases clipped from V and 5 bases from J, the junction kept 10 bases outside the gene matches. The investigators amplified TCR beta CDR3 regions from RNA transcripts. TCR CDR3 regions were first amplified by RT-PCR with HTBI primers. MiXCR, run by TCRdb on the multiplex PCR reads, gives a single entry per CDR3 protein. Of some 550,000 distinct CDR3 sequences in the sample, about 16% were seen once. This specimen comes from a study of T cells in Graves' hyperthyroidism and ophthalmopathy. Study-level results: The blood repertoire included most of the expanded thyroid clonotypes above 0.001.

This TCR was recovered from a woman in her 40s with Graves' ophthalmopathy. Sequenced material: blood. The V call is TRBV30, the J call TRBJ2-5, with 9 bases aligning to TRBD2. CDR3 bases: TGTGCCTGGAGGGACCTAGCGGGATATGGGGAGACCCAGTACTTC. Protein sequence: CAWRDLAGYGETQYF. Using reference TRBV30 and TRBJ2-5 for the parts outside the CDR3, the full variable domain is SQTIHQWPATLVQPVGSPLSLECTVEGTSNPNLYWYRQAAGRGLQLLFYSVGIGQISSEVPQNLSASRPQDRQFILSSKKLLLSDSGFYLCAWRDLAGYGETQYFGPGTRLLVL.